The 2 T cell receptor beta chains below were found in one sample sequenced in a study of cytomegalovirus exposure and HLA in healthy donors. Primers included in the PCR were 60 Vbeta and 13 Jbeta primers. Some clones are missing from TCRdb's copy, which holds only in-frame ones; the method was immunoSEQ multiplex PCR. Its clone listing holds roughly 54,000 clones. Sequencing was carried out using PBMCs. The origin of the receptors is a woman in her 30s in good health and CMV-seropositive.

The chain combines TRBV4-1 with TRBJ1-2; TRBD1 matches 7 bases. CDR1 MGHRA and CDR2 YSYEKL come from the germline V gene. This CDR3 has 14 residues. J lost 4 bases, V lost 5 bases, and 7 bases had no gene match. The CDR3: CASSAGTAFYGYTF. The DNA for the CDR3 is TGCGCCAGCAGCGCCGGGACAGCTTTCTATGGCTACACCTTC.

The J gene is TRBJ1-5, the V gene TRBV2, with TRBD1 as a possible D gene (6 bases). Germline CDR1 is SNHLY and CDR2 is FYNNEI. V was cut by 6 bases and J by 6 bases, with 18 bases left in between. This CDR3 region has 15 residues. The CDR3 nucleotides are TGTGCCAGCAGAGAGTCTTCAGGGGATAGTCAGCCCCAGCATTTT. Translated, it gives CASRESSGDSQPQHF.